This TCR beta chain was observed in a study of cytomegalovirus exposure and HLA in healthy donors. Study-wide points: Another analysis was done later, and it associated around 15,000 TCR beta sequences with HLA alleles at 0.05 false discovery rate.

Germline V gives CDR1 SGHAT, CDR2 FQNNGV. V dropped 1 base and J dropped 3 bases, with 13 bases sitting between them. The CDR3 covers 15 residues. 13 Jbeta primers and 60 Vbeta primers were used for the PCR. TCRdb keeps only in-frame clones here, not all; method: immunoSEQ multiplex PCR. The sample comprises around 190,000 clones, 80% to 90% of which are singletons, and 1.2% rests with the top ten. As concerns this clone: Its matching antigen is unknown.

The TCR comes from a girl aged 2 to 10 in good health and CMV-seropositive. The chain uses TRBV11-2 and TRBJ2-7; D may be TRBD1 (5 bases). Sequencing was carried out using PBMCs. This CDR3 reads CASSLVPGHYYEQYF. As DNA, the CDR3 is TGTGCCAGCAGCTTAGTTCCAGGACACTACTACGAGCAGTACTTC.